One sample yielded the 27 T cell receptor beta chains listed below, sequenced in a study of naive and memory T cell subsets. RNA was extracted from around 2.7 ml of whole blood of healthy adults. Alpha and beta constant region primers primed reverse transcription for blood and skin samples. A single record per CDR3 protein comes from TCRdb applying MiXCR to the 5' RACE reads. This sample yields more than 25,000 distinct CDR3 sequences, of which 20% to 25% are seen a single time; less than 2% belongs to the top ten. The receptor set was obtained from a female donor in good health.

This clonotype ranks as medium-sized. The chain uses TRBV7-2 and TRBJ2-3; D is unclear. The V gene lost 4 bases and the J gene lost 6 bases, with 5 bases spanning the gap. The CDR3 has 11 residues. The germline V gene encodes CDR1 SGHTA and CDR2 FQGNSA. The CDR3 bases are TGTGCCAGCAGCTCTAGGGATACGCAGTATTTT. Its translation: CASSSRDTQYF.

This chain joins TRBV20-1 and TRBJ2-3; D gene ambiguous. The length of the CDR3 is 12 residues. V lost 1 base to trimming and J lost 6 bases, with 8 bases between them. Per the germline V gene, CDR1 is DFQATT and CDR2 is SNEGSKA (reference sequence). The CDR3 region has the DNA TGCAGTGCTAGAGGCCCAGCGGATACGCAGTATTTT. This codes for CSARGPADTQYF.

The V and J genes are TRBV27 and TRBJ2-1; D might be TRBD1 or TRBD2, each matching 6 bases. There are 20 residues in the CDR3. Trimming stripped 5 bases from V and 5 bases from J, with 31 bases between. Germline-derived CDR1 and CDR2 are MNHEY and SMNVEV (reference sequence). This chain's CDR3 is CASSPRKQGRPGGRDNEQFF. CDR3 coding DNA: TGTGCCAGCAGTCCCAGGAAACAGGGCAGGCCTGGAGGGCGCGACAATGAGCAGTTCTTC.

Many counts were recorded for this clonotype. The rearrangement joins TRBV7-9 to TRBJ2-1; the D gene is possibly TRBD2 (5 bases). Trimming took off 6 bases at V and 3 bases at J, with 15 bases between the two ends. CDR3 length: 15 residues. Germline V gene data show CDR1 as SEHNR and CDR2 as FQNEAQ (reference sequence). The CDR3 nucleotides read TGTGCCAGCAGTCTAGCATCCCTCCGCTACAATGAGCAGTTCTTC. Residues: CASSLASLRYNEQFF.

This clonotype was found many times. The CDR3 region is CSARGRKQGADEQYF. CDR3 bases: TGCAGTGCTAGAGGAAGAAAACAGGGGGCCGACGAGCAGTACTTC. V is TRBV20-1 and J is TRBJ2-7; TRBD1 matches at 9 bases. The J segment lost 5 bases and the V segment lost 1 base, leaving 9 bases of the junction unmatched. Germline V gives CDR1 DFQATT, CDR2 SNEGSKA (reference sequence). This CDR3 contains 15 residues.

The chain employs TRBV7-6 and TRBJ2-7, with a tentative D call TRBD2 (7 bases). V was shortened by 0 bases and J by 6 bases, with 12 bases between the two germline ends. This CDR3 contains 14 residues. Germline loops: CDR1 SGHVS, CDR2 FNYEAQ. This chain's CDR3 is CASSLAGGGGEQYF. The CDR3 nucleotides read TGTGCCAGCAGCTTAGCGGGGGGCGGGGGCGAGCAGTACTTC.

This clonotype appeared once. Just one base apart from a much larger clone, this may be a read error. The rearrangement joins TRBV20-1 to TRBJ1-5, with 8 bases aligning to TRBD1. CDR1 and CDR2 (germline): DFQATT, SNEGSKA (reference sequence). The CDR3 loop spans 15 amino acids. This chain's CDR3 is CSARDRALGNQPQNF. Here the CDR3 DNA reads TGCAGTGCTAGGGACAGGGCGTTGGGCAATCAGCCCCAGAATTTT.

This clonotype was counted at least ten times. CDR3 in amino acids: CSAMTGTGVGRWSYNEQFF. CDR3 nucleotide sequence: TGCAGTGCTATGACCGGGACAGGGGTAGGGAGGTGGTCCTACAATGAGCAGTTCTTC. The chain links TRBV20-1 to TRBJ2-1, with 10 bases fitting TRBD1. The V and J ends lost 4 bases and 1 base, in that order; junction bases with no gene match: 16. Germline loops: CDR1 DFQATT, CDR2 SNEGSKA (reference sequence). This CDR3 spans 19 amino acids.

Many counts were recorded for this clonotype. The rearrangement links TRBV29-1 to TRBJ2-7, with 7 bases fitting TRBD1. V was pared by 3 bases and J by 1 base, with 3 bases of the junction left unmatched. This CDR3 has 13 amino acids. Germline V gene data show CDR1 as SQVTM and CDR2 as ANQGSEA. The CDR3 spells CSVEGDRSYEQYF. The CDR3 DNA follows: TGCAGCGTTGAGGGGGACAGATCCTACGAGCAGTACTTC.

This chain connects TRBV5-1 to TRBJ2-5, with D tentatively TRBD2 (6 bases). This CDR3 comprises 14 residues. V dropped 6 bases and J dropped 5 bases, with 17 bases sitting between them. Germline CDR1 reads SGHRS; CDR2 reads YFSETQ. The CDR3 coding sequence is TGCGCCAGCATGAGGGACTCCCCCCCGGAGACCCAGTACTTC. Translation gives CASMRDSPPETQYF.

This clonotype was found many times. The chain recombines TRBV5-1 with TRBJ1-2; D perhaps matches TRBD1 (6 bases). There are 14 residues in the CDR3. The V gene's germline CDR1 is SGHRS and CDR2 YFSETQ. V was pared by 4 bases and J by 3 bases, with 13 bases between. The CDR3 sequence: CASSTLPGDYGYTF. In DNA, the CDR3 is TGCGCCAGCAGCACCCTGCCAGGGGACTATGGCTACACCTTC.

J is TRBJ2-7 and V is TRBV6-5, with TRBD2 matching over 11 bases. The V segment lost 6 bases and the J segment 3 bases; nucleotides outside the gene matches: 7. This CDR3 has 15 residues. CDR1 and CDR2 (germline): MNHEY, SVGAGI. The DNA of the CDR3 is TGTGCCAGCAGCTCACCCGGGACTAGCGGCTACGAGCAGTACTTC. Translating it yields CASSSPGTSGYEQYF.

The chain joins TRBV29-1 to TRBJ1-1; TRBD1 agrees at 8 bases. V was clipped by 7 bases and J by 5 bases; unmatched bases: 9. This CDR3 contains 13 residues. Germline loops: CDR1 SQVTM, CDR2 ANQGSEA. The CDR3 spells CSAKDRAETEAFF. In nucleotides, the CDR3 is TGCAGCGCTAAGGACAGGGCCGAAACTGAAGCTTTCTTT.

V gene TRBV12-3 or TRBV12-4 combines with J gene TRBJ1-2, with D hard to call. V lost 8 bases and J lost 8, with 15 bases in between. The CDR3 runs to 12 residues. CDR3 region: CASGEWDRGYTF. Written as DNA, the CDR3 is TGTGCCAGCGGGGAGTGGGATAGGGGCTACACCTTC.

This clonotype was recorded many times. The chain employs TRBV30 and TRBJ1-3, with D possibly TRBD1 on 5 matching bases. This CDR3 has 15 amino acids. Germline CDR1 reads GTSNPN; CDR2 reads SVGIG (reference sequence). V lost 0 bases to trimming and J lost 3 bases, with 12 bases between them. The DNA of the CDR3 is TGTGCCTGGAGTGTCGGGGCAGCTGATGGAAACACCATATATTTT. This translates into CAWSVGAADGNTIYF.

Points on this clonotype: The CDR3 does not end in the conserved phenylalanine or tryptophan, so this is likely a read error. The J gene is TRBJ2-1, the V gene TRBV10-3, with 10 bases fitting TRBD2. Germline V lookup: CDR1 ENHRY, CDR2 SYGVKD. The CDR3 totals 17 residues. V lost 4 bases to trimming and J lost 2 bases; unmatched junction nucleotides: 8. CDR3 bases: TGTGCCATCAGTGGGGATAGCGGGGGGTACACCTACAATGAGCAGTTCCTC. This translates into CAISGDSGGYTYNEQFL.

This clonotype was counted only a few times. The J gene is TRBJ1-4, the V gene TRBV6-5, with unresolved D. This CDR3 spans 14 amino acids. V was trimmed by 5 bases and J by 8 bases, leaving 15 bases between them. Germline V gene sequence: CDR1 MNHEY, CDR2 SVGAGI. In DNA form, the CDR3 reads TGTGCCAGCAGTATTAACGGTGGGCAGGAAAAACTGTTTTTT. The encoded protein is CASSINGGQEKLFF.

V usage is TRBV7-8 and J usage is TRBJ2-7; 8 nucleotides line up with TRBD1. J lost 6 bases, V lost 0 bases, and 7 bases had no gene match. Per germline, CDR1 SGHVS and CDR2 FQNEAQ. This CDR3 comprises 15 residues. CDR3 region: CASSLALSRGLEQYF. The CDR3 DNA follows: TGTGCCAGCAGCTTAGCGCTTAGCAGGGGGCTCGAGCAGTACTTC.

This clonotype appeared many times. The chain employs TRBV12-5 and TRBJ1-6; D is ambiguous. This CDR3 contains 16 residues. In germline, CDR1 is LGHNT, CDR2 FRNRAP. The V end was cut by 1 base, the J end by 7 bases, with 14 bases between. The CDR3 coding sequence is TGTGCTAGTGGTTTGGAGTGGTCCGGCCGCAATTCACCCCTCCACTTT. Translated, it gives CASGLEWSGRNSPLHF.

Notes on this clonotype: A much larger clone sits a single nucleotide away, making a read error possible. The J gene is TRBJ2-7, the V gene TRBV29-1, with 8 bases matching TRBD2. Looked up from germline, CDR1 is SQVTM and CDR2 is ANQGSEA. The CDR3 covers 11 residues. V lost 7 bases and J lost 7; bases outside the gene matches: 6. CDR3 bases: TGCAGCGCTCGGGAGGGGATGGAGCAGTACTTC. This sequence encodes CSAREGMEQYF.

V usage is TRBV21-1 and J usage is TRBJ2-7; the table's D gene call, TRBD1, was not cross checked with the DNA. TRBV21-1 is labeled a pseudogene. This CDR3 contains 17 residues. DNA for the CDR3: TGTGCCAGCAGCAAGACAGTTATGGGGAATCAGTCCTACGAGCAGTACTTC. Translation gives CASSKTVMGNQSYEQYF.

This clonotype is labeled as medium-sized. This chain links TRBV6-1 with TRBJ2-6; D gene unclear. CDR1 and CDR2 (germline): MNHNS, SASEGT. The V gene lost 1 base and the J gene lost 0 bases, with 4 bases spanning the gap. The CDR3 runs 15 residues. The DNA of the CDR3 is TGTGCCAGCAGTGAAGACAGCTCTGGGGCCAACGTCCTGACTTTC. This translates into CASSEDSSGANVLTF.

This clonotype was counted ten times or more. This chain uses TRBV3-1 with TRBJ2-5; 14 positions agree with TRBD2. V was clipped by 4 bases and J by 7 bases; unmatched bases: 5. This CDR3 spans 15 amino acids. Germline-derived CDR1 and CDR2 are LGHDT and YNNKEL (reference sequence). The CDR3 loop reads CASSLTSGRAGTQYF. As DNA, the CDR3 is TGTGCCAGCAGCCTGACTAGCGGGAGGGCCGGGACCCAGTACTTC.

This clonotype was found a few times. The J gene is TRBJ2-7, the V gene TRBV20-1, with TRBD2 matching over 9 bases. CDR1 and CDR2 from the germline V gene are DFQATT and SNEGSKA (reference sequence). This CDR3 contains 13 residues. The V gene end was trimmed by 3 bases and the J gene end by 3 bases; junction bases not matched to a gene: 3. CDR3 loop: CSASGREGYEQYF. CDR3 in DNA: TGCAGTGCTAGTGGGCGGGAGGGCTACGAGCAGTACTTC.

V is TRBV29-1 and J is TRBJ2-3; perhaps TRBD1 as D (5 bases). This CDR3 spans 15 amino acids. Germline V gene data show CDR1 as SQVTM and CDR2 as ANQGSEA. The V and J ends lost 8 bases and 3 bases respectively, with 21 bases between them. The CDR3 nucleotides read TGCAGCATACAGGAAGGGGCCTTTGGGACAGATACGCAGTATTTT. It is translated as CSIQEGAFGTDTQYF.

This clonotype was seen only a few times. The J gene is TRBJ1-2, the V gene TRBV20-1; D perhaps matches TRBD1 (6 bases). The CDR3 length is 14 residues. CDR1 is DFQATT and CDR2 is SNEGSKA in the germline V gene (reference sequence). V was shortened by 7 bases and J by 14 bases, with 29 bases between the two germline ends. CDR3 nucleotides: TGCAGTGTCACTTCCCCGGGACACCTGCGGGTTTTGACCTTC. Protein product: CSVTSPGHLRVLTF.

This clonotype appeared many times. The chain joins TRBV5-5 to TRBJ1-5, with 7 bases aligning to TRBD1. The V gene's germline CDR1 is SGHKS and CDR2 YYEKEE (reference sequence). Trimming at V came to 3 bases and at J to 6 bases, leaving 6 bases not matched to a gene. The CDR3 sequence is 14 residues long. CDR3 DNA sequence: TGTGCCAGCAGCTCCGACAGGGTGGGTCAGCCCCAGCATTTT. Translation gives CASSSDRVGQPQHF.